This TCR beta chain stems from a study of early T cells in non-severe SARS-CoV-2 infection. Study at large: Unpaired chains resulted from sequencing bulk RNA of unsorted whole blood.

This CDR3 contains 13 residues. V was clipped by 4 bases and J by 5 bases; unmatched bases: 4. The germline gives CDR1 SGHRS, CDR2 YFSETQ. TCRdb processed the 5' RACE reads anew with MiXCR; each CDR3 protein has one entry. The repertoire holds 50,000 to 65,000 distinct CDR3 sequences, with about 19% as singletons. V is TRBV5-1 and J is TRBJ1-2; 8 nucleotides agree with TRBD1. This material consisted of whole blood, taken at baseline. This TCR was sampled from an adult who was a healthcare worker with PCR-confirmed SARS-CoV-2 infection or an uninfected control (not recorded which). The chain's CDR3 is CASSQTGEYGYTF. The DNA for the CDR3 is TGCGCCAGCAGCCAGACAGGGGAATATGGCTACACCTTC. Based on the CDR3 plus reference TRBV5-1 and TRBJ1-2, the full variable domain is KAGVTQTPRYLIKTRGQQVTLSCSPISGHRSVSWYQQTPGQGLQFLFEYFSETQRNKGNFPGRFSGRQFSNSRSEMNVSTLELGDSALYLCASSQTGEYGYTFGSGTRLTVV.